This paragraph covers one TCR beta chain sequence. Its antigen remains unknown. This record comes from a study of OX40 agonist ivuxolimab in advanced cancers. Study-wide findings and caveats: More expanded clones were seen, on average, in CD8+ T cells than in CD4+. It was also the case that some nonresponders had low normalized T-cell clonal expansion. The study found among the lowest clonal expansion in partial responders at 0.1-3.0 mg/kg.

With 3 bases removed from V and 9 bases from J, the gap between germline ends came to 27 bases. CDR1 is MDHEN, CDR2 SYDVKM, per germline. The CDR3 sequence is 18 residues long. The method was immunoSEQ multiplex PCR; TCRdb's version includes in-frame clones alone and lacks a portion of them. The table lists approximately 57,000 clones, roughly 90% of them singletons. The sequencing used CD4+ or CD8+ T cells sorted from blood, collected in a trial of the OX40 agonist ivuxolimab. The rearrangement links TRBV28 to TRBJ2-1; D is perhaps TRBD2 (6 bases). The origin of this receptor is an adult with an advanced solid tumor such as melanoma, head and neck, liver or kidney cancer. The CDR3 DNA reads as TGTGCCAGCAGTTTGAACCCCCGGAGGGGCCCAAGCTTGGGTGAGCAGTTCTTC. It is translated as CASSLNPRRGPSLGEQFF.